The 3 T cell receptor beta chains below were found in one sample sequenced in a study of shared clonotypes between healthy human individuals. Using immunoSEQ multiplex PCR, the repertoire was profiled, and TCRdb retains in-frame clones only, with some absent. The table shows around 2.1 million clones, with roughly 91% occurring only once. Only CD45RO-negative cells positively selected for CCR7 counted as naive CD8 cells, so terminally differentiated effector memory CD45RA+ cells were excluded. Material: naive CD8+ T cells from PBMCs. The source is a man younger than 35 in good health. Some clones in this sample may be carry-over from other donors' samples.

The chain has TRBV5-6 and TRBJ1-1; D gene ambiguous. The V end was cut by 2 bases, the J end by 4 bases, with 9 bases between. Germline CDR1 SGHDT, CDR2 YYEEEE. The CDR3 is made up of 13 amino acids. For the CDR3, the DNA is TGTGCCAGCAGCTTCCCCAAGATCACTGAAGCTTTCTTT. It codes for CASSFPKITEAFF.

The chain has TRBV4-1 and TRBJ1-4; unclear D gene. Looked up from germline, CDR1 is MGHRA and CDR2 is YSYEKL. The CDR3 spans 16 residues. V was shortened by 1 base and J by 2 bases, with 11 bases between the two germline ends. The CDR3 reads CASSQAPVGTNEKLFF. CDR3 nucleotide sequence: TGCGCCAGCAGCCAAGCCCCCGTTGGCACTAATGAAAAACTGTTTTTT.

This clone was recorded once. J is TRBJ2-5 and V is TRBV4-3; 8 nucleotides agree with TRBD2. The end of the DNA is better explained by TRBJ2-7, so the J call may be wrong. Germline lookup yields CDR1 LGHNA and CDR2 YSLEER. The CDR3 length is 15 residues. The DNA of the CDR3 is TGCGCCAGCAGCCAAGAGCCCGGCGGGGGGCACGAGCAGTACTTC. It codes for CASSQEPGGGHEQYF.